These T cell receptor beta chains were read from a single sample in a study of cytomegalovirus exposure and HLA in healthy donors. The repertoire was sequenced with immunoSEQ multiplex PCR; TCRdb's copy has only in-frame clones and lacks some. The sample has 100,000 to 150,000 clones; more than 65% are singletons. Sequencing was performed on PBMCs. Every receptor here comes from a woman aged 55-70 years in good health and CMV-seropositive. Each CDR3 is given with its conserved first and last residue. Each record gives: clone size, J gene, V gene, D gene, CDR3 DNA, CDR3 protein. A D gene is named only where the DNA matches it firmly. Clone size is given for some rows only: seen once, a few or many times, or a class if the clone is expanded.

NA | TRBJ2-7 | TRBV28 | TRBD2 | TGTGCCAGCAGCAGACTAGCGGGCTCCTACGAGCAGTACTTC | CASSRLAGSYEQYF
NA | TRBJ1-1 | TRBV5-1 | NA | TGCGCCAGCAGCTTGGTAACAGCGAACACTGAAGCTTTCTTT | CASSLVTANTEAFF
NA | TRBJ2-5 | TRBV7-2 | TRBD2 | TGTGCCAGCAGGTTTAGCGGGAGTGAGACCCAGTACTTC | CASRFSGSETQYF
NA | TRBJ1-1 | TRBV29-1 | NA | TGCAGCGTTGAAGGGCAGGGTGGCGGAGCTTTCTTT | CSVEGQGGGAFF
NA | TRBJ2-7 | TRBV9 | TRBD1 | TGTGCCAGCAGCCAAGGATCGGGGACAGGGATCTACGAGCAGTACTTC | CASSQGSGTGIYEQYF
NA | TRBJ2-7 | TRBV10-3 | NA | TGTGCCATCAGTGAGTCAGGCGGGGTGAGCTCCTACGAGCAGTACTTC | CAISESGGVSSYEQYF
NA | TRBJ1-2 | TRBV30 | TRBD1 | TGTGCCTGGAAGGGGACAGGGATAAGCTATGGCTACACCTTC | CAWKGTGISYGYTF
NA | TRBJ2-1 | TRBV7-6 | NA | TGTGCCAGCAGCTCCGAGTCTAGCTACAATGAGCAGTTCTTC | CASSSESSYNEQFF
NA | TRBJ2-1 | TRBV6-5 | NA | TGTGCCAGCCGAATAAGAATGGCTAGCGTAGATGAGCAGTTCTTC | CASRIRMASVDEQFF
NA | TRBJ2-2 | TRBV6-6 | NA | TGTGCCAGCAGTTACGGGCAGAACGCCGGGGAGCTGTTTTTT | CASSYGQNAGELFF
NA | TRBJ1-3 | TRBV19 | NA | TGTGCCAGTAGTATAGATGGAGCCTCTGGAAACACCATATATTTT | CASSIDGASGNTIYF
NA | TRBJ1-4 | TRBV4-2 | TRBD1 | TGTGCCAGCAGCCAAGAACAGGGGGTGGAAAAACTGTTTTTT | CASSQEQGVEKLFF
few | TRBJ1-2 | TRBV27 | TRBD1 | TGTGCCAGCAGGTTAACAGGGGGCGAGCAAGGCTACACCTTC | CASRLTGGEQGYTF
NA | TRBJ2-5 | TRBV2 | TRBD1 | TGTGCCAGCAGCCCGGGACAGGACCTAGAGACCCAGTACTTC | CASSPGQDLETQYF
NA | TRBJ1-5 | TRBV23-1 | TRBD1 | TGCGCCAGCAGTGACAGATACAGGGGACAAAGTCTCCCTGCTGTCGGCTATAGCAATCAGCCCCAGCATTTT | CASSDRYRGQSLPAVGYSNQPQHF